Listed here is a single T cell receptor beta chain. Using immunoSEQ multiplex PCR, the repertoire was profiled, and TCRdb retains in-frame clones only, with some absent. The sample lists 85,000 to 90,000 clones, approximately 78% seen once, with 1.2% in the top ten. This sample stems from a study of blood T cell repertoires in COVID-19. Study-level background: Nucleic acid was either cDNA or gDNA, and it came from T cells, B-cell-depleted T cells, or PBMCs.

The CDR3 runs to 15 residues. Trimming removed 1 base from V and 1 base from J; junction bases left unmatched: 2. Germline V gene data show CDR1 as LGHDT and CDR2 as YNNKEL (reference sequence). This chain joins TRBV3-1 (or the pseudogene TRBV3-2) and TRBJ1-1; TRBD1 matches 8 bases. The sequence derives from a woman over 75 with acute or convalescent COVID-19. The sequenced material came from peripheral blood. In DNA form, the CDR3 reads TGTGCCAGCAGCCAAGCCGGGACAGGGAACACTGAAGCTTTCTTT. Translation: CASSQAGTGNTEAFF.